This TCR beta chain came from a study of blood T cell repertoires in COVID-19. This CDR3 is 17 amino acids long. Germline CDR1 SGHRS, CDR2 YFSETQ. The V end lost 1 base, the J end lost 6 bases, and 22 bases lay between the germline ends. Authors' data handling: Reference gene primer amplification yielded estimated nucleated cell counts. Some clones are missing from TCRdb's copy, which holds only in-frame ones; the method was immunoSEQ multiplex PCR. The D gene and trimming were derived from the DNA, and the V and J assignments and clone size from that table. There are 20,000 to 25,000 clones in the sample; 88% occur only once, and about 10% lies in the top ten.

The TCR originated in a human donor in a cohort sampled during active COVID-19. The donor label of this sample is uncertain. This rearrangement joins TRBV5-1 to TRBJ1-2; D may be TRBD1 (6 bases). The sample comprised peripheral blood. In DNA form, the CDR3 reads TGCGCCAGCAGCTTGATTCCCGACGTGACAGGTAGTAATGGCTACACCTTC. Translated: CASSLIPDVTGSNGYTF.